This record concerns one T cell receptor beta chain sequence. The source of the sample is a study of control samples from healthy donors and cancer patients. The assay was immunoSEQ multiplex PCR, and TCRdb's table has in-frame clones only and misses some. This sample has approximately 160,000 clones, with more than 85% found just once. This TCR was recovered from a woman aged 40 to 50 in good health. Material: blood.

The CDR3, as DNA: TGTGCCAGCAGCCCCAGTATCGGGGGGCAAGAGACCCAGTACTTC. This gives the protein CASSPSIGGQETQYF. This chain links TRBV7-9 with TRBJ2-5, with 7 bases fitting TRBD2. The ends lost 5 bases at V and 2 bases at J; junction bases unmatched: 8. This CDR3 is 15 amino acids long. Germline CDR1 is SEHNR and CDR2 is FQNEAQ (reference sequence).